A selection of T cell receptor beta chains follows, all from one sample in a study of post-analysis software for immune sequencing data. In TCRdb, the PCR reads were re-called with MiXCR into one record per CDR3 protein. The data hold under 200,000 distinct CDR3 sequences, with 30% to 45% observed a single time. The sample consisted of blood, taken after autologous hematopoietic stem cell transplantation. The origin of the receptors is a girl aged 10 to 17 with multiple sclerosis. Each CDR3 is given with its conserved first and last residue. A D gene is named only where the DNA matches it firmly. Clone size appears in some rows only: once, few, many, or a class for an expanded clone.

NA	TRBV7-7	NA	TRBJ2-1	TGTGCTAGCAGCCAGCAGGACAGCTCCTACAATGAGCAGTTCTTC	CASSQQDSSYNEQFF
few	TRBV27	TRBD2	TRBJ2-7	TGTGCCAGCAGTCCCCGGGCTAGCGGGAGGGTCAACTACGAGCAGTACTTC	CASSPRASGRVNYEQYF
NA	TRBV12-3/TRBV12-4	NA	TRBJ1-5	TGTGTCAGCAGTTTCACAGGGAATCAGCCCCAGCATTTT	CVSSFTGNQPQHF
few	TRBV9	TRBD2	TRBJ2-1	TGTGCCAGCAGCCCGACTAGCGGGGTCAACAATGAGCAGTTCTTC	CASSPTSGVNNEQFF
NA	TRBV6-4	NA	TRBJ2-2	TGTGCCCGCAGTGACTCGAACACCGGGGAGCTGTTTTTT	CARSDSNTGELFF
NA	TRBV20-1	TRBD2	TRBJ2-5	TGCAGTGCTAGTAAGGGGGCTAGCGGGAGACTGGAGACCCAGTACTTC	CSASKGASGRLETQYF
NA	TRBV18	NA	TRBJ1-4	TGTGCCAGCTCACCAAGGGGGACTAATGAAAAACTGTTTTTT	CASSPRGTNEKLFF
once	TRBV7-2	NA	TRBJ2-3	TGTGCCAGCAGCTCCCCAGCGGGCGGTTCCGGAGATACGCAGTATTTT	CASSSPAGGSGDTQYF
many	TRBV10-3	TRBD1	TRBJ2-7	TGTGCCATCAGTGAGTCCCGGGACAGGAGCTACGAGCAGTACTTC	CAISESRDRSYEQYF
NA	TRBV11-2	TRBD1	TRBJ2-3	TGTGCCAGCAGCTTAGTAGGAGGCCAGGGGGTAACAGATACGCAGTATTTT	CASSLVGGQGVTDTQYF
few	TRBV29-1	TRBD1	TRBJ2-5	TGCAGCGTTTACGGACAGGGGCTTGGAGAGACCCAGTACTTC	CSVYGQGLGETQYF
NA	TRBV5-5	NA	TRBJ1-2	TGTGCCAGCAGCTCTAGAGATAACTATGGCTACACCTTC	CASSSRDNYGYTF
few	TRBV20-1	NA	TRBJ2-5	TGCAGTGCTAGAGGGATGACGGTCACCCAGTACTTC	CSARGMTVTQYF
few	TRBV12-3/TRBV12-4	NA	TRBJ1-1	TGTGCCAGCAGTTTTACAGCAGACACTGAAGCTTTCTTT	CASSFTADTEAFF
few	TRBV5-1	NA	TRBJ1-5	TGCGCCAGCAGCTTACGGCCCGGCAGTACCCAGCATTTT	CASSLRPGSTQHF
NA	TRBV4-2	NA	TRBJ2-2	TGTGCCAGCAGCCAAAGCAACAGGGACACCGGGGAGCTGTTTTTT	CASSQSNRDTGELFF
NA	TRBV10-3	TRBD1	TRBJ1-4	TGTGCCATCAGTGCGAGGTCGGGACAGGCTTCAACTAATGAAAAACTGTTTTTT	CAISARSGQASTNEKLFF
once	TRBV2	NA	TRBJ1-5	TGTGCCAGCAGTGAGGACTTAAATCAGCCCCAGCATTTT	CASSEDLNQPQHF